These 15 T cell receptor beta chains were sequenced from one sample in a study of blood T cell repertoires in COVID-19. Libraries were prepared by immunoSEQ multiplex PCR; TCRdb keeps only in-frame clonotypes and omits some of them. The table has a few hundred thousand clones, more than 75% seen once. Specimen: peripheral blood. The origin of the receptors is a man aged 35 to 55 with acute or convalescent COVID-19.

The rearrangement joins TRBV7-6 to TRBJ1-3, with a tentative D call TRBD1 (5 bases). Germline CDR1 and CDR2: SGHVS and FNYEAQ. CDR3 length equals 17 residues. Deletions cut 0 bases from V and 2 bases from J, with 14 bases between. CDR3 sequence reads: CASSLASGRLAGNTIYF. The CDR3 nucleotides read TGTGCCAGCAGCTTAGCGTCAGGGAGGTTGGCTGGAAACACCATATATTTT. Supplemented by reference TRBV7-6 and TRBJ1-3, the full variable domain reads GAGVSQSPRYKVTKRGQDVALRCDPISGHVSLYWYRQALGQGPEFLTYFNYEAQQDKSGLPNDRFSAERPEGSISTLTIQRTEQRDSAMYRCASSLASGRLAGNTIYFGEGSWLTVV.

This chain uses TRBV7-2 with TRBJ1-2; D not resolved. Germline lookup yields CDR1 SGHTA and CDR2 FQGNSA. The CDR3 totals 15 residues. With 6 bases removed from V and 8 bases from J, the gap between germline ends came to 22 bases. CDR3 sequence: CASSPLGGPAVGYTF. CDR3 sequence (DNA): TGTGCCAGCAGTCCCTTAGGAGGACCAGCTGTCGGCTACACCTTC.

This clone was seen just once. The chain has TRBV7-9 and TRBJ2-7; a weak D match, TRBD1 (6 bases). This CDR3 spans 15 amino acids. Trimming took off 5 bases at V and 2 bases at J, with 16 bases between the two ends. Germline values: CDR1 SEHNR, CDR2 FQNEAQ (reference sequence). The CDR3 reads CASSASGVPTYEQYF. In DNA form, the CDR3 reads TGTGCCAGCAGCGCCTCAGGGGTACCTACCTACGAGCAGTACTTC.

The genes are TRBV10-3 and TRBJ1-1; 7 nucleotides agree with TRBD1. J gave up 0 bases and V 5 bases, and 3 bases lay outside the gene matches. Germline V gene sequence: CDR1 ENHRY, CDR2 SYGVKD. This CDR3 has 14 residues. The CDR3 spells CAISLTGLNTEAFF. DNA of the CDR3: TGTGCCATCAGTTTGACAGGGCTGAACACTGAAGCTTTCTTT.

Only a few counts were recorded for this clone. The V and J genes are TRBV10-1 and TRBJ1-1; 7 bases are a match to TRBD1. The V and J ends lost 3 bases and 10 bases, in that order; junction bases with no gene match: 5. The germline V gene encodes CDR1 WNHNN and CDR2 SYGVQD (reference sequence). The CDR3 runs 12 residues. The CDR3, as DNA: TGCGCCAGCAGTGACTCAGGGGGACGAGCTTTCTTT. Protein: CASSDSGGRAFF.

The chain joins TRBV29-1 to TRBJ1-1; 7 nucleotides line up with TRBD1. Germline loops: CDR1 SQVTM, CDR2 ANQGSEA. The junction had 10 bases not matched to a gene; V was cut back by 6 bases and J by 0 bases. The CDR3 runs to 15 residues. Written as DNA, the CDR3 is TGCAGCGTGGCGGGACAGAACCTCTTGAACACTGAAGCTTTCTTT. This sequence encodes CSVAGQNLLNTEAFF.

The CDR3 sequence: CASSARGAWGETQYF. The CDR3 coding sequence is TGTGCCAGCAGCGCCCGGGGGGCCTGGGGAGAGACCCAGTACTTC. This chain uses TRBV9 with TRBJ2-5; perhaps TRBD2 as D (7 bases). Trimming removed 3 bases at V and 4 bases at J, with 16 bases between. CDR3 size: 15 residues. The V gene's germline CDR1 is SGDLS and CDR2 YYNGEE.

The chain combines TRBV6-5 with TRBJ1-2, with TRBD1 identical over 8 bases. The CDR3 has 14 amino acids. J lost 3 bases, V lost 6 bases, and 6 bases had no gene match. Germline-derived CDR1 and CDR2 are MNHEY and SVGAGI. The DNA for the CDR3 is TGTGCCAGCAGCCCAGGGGGCGGGTACTATGGCTACACCTTC. Translation gives CASSPGGGYYGYTF.

The rearrangement links TRBV11-2 to TRBJ1-1; 8 bases line up with TRBD1. V lost 2 bases and J lost 0; bases outside the gene matches: 2. Per germline, CDR1 SGHAT and CDR2 FQNNGV. This CDR3 is 15 amino acids long. For the CDR3, the DNA is TGTGCCAGCAGCTTACAGGGGGCACTGAACACTGAAGCTTTCTTT. As protein: CASSLQGALNTEAFF. Supplemented by reference TRBV11-2 and TRBJ1-1, the full variable domain reads EAGVAQSPRYKIIEKRQSVAFWCNPISGHATLYWYQQILGQGPKLLIQFQNNGVVDDSQLPKDRFSAERLKGVDSTLKIQPAKLEDSAVYLCASSLQGALNTEAFFGQGTRLTVV.

The chain recombines TRBV7-6 with TRBJ2-5, with D perhaps matching TRBD2 (5 bases). From germline, CDR1 is SGHVS and CDR2 FNYEAQ. This CDR3 contains 14 residues. The V and J ends lost 3 bases and 2 bases respectively, with 10 bases between them. The CDR3 nucleotides read TGTGCCAGCAGCTTGGAAGCGGCTCAAGAGACCCAGTACTTC. Amino acid sequence: CASSLEAAQETQYF.

This rearrangement joins TRBV5-6 to TRBJ2-1; D perhaps matches TRBD1 (5 bases). The CDR3 consists of 14 residues. The germline V gene has CDR1 SGHDT and CDR2 YYEEEE. The V and J ends lost 4 bases and 8 bases respectively, with 16 bases between them. The CDR3 region is CASSLLPGSHEQFF. CDR3 DNA sequence: TGTGCCAGCAGCCTACTCCCAGGGTCCCATGAGCAGTTCTTC. Based on the CDR3 plus reference TRBV5-6 and TRBJ2-1, the full variable domain is DAGVTQSPTHLIKTRGQQVTLRCSPKSGHDTVSWYQQALGQGPQFIFQYYEEEERQRGNFPDRFSGHQFPNYSSELNVNALLLGDSALYLCASSLLPGSHEQFFGPGTRLTVL.

V usage is TRBV6-2 or TRBV6-3 and J usage is TRBJ2-2; D remains ambiguous. Trimming removed 6 bases from V and 4 bases from J, with 12 bases in between. The V gene's germline CDR1 is MNHEY and CDR2 SVGEGT. The CDR3 length is 14 residues. The CDR3: CASSPQVSTGELFF. The CDR3 region has the DNA TGTGCCAGCAGCCCTCAGGTTTCCACCGGGGAGCTGTTTTTT.

The rearrangement uses TRBV2 and TRBJ1-1; a possible D gene is TRBD1 (5 bases). This CDR3 region has 15 residues. V lost 5 bases to trimming and J lost 6 bases, with 19 bases between them. CDR1 and CDR2 (germline): SNHLY, FYNNEI. DNA for the CDR3: TGTGCCAGCAGTCACGGGGGGTTGGCTGATCCTGAAGCTTTCTTT. Its protein is CASSHGGLADPEAFF.

This clone was seen just once. V usage is TRBV6-5 and J usage is TRBJ1-1, with D possibly TRBD1 on 5 matching bases. The ends were cut back, 6 bases at V and 3 bases at J, with 11 bases in the middle. Germline CDR1 MNHEY, CDR2 SVGAGI. This CDR3 is 13 amino acids long. CDR3 DNA: TGTGCCAGCAGCCTACAGGTATACACTGAAGCTTTCTTT. This translates into CASSLQVYTEAFF.

This clone was observed a single time. V is TRBV7-8 and J is TRBJ2-7, with D unclear. V was shortened by 1 base and J by 0 bases, with 16 bases between the two germline ends. Germline CDR1 SGHVS, CDR2 FQNEAQ. The CDR3 contains 17 residues. In DNA, the CDR3 is TGTGCCAGCAGCTTAGTTCCTTTTTATATACTCTCCTACGAGCAGTACTTC. Encoded protein: CASSLVPFYILSYEQYF. The full variable domain, completed using reference TRBV7-8 and TRBJ2-7, is GAGVSQSPRYKVAKRGQDVALRCDPISGHVSLFWYQQALGQGPEFLTYFQNEAQLDKSGLPSDRFFAERPEGSVSTLKIQRTQQEDSAVYLCASSLVPFYILSYEQYFGPGTRLTVT.